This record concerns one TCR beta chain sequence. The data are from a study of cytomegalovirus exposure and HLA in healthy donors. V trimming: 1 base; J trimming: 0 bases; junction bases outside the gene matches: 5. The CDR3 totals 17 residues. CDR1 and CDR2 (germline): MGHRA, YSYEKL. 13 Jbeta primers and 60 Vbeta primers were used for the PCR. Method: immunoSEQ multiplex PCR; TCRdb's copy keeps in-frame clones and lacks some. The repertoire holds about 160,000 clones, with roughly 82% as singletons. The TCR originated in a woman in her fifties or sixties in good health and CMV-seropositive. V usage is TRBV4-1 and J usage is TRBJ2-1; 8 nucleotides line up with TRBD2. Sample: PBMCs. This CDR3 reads CASSQANRGGSYNEQFF. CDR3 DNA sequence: TGCGCCAGCAGCCAAGCTAACCGGGGGGGCTCCTACAATGAGCAGTTCTTC.